This T cell receptor (beta chain) is from a study of T cell changes during pregnancy in multiple sclerosis. The CDR3 is 12 amino acids. Germline CDR1 and CDR2: SGHNT and YENEEA. Trimming took off 5 bases at V and 8 bases at J, with 12 bases between the two ends. This table comes from immunoSEQ multiplex PCR, and its TCRdb copy is limited to in-frame clones, with some not included. The sample carries around 81,000 clones, around 90% recorded once. The chain has TRBV11-3 and TRBJ1-1; D may be TRBD1 (6 bases). The material was peripheral blood, obtained after pregnancy. The sequence came from a female donor in good health, enrolled as a control in a pregnancy study. In nucleotides, the CDR3 is TGTGCCAGCAGCACCTCCGGGACAGAAGCTTTCTTT. Protein: CASSTSGTEAFF.